The present T cell receptor beta chain was sequenced within a study of Ad26.COV2.S vaccination and SARS-CoV-2 variants. Trimming cost V 1 base and J 8 bases, with 15 bases left between them. Looked up from germline, CDR1 is LNHDA and CDR2 is SQIVND (reference sequence). CDR3 length: 16 amino acids. Only in-frame clones appear in the TCRdb table, and some are missing; sequencing was by immunoSEQ multiplex PCR. The sample includes about 350,000 clones, around 90% of them seen just once. This clonotype was obtained from a human donor who had recovered from COVID-19. The chain uses TRBV19 and TRBJ1-6; possibly TRBD1 for D (5 bases). This material consisted of peripheral blood, taken after recovery from COVID-19. The CDR3 sequence is CASSIVGGEVYSPLHF. As DNA, the CDR3 is TGTGCCAGTAGTATAGTTGGAGGGGAAGTTTATTCACCCCTCCACTTT. Full variable domain (missing parts from reference TRBV19 and TRBJ1-6): DGGITQSPKYLFRKEGQNVTLSCEQNLNHDAMYWYRQDPGQGLRLIYYSQIVNDFQKGDIAEGYSVSREKKESFPLTVTSAQKNPTAFYLCASSIVGGEVYSPLHFGNGTRLTVT.